The 17 T cell receptor beta chains below were found in one sample sequenced in a study of T cell repertoires in cytomegalovirus infection. TCRdb re-called the reads with MiXCR, one entry per CDR3 protein. The sample carries roughly 180,000 distinct CDR3 sequences, roughly 28% recorded once. Sequencing input: PBMCs. The source of these receptors is a human donor in good health (CMV status not recorded). Some clones in this sample may be carry-over from other donors' samples.

The chain employs TRBV20-1 and TRBJ2-5; 7 nucleotides line up with TRBD1. The CDR3 length is 14 residues. Per the germline V gene, CDR1 is DFQATT and CDR2 is SNEGSKA (reference sequence). Written as DNA, the CDR3 is TGCAGCACCGCCCCCCCGGACAGGAGTGAGACCCAGTACTTC. The encoded protein is CSTAPPDRSETQYF.

This clonotype turned up a few times. The chain uses TRBV5-1 and TRBJ2-7; D may be TRBD1 (6 bases). The CDR3 runs to 14 residues. Trimming pared 5 bases from V and 6 bases from J, leaving 18 bases between. The germline gives CDR1 SGHRS, CDR2 YFSETQ. CDR3 region: CASREGQGFGEQYF. CDR3 DNA sequence: TGCGCCAGCAGAGAGGGGCAGGGGTTTGGCGAGCAGTACTTC. The whole variable domain, filled in from reference TRBV5-1 and TRBJ2-7, reads KAGVTQTPRYLIKTRGQQVTLSCSPISGHRSVSWYQQTPGQGLQFLFEYFSETQRNKGNFPGRFSGRQFSNSRSEMNVSTLELGDSALYLCASREGQGFGEQYFGPGTRLTVT.

Turning to this clonotype: The junction departs from the called germline gene at one end, perhaps through a read error. The gene calls are TRBV7-8 and TRBJ1-3, with 8 bases that match TRBD1. The CDR3 is 17 residues long. Germline CDR1 and CDR2: SGHVS and FQNEAQ. The CDR3 DNA reads as TGTGCCAGCAGCTTACAATGGGACAGGAGCTCTGGAAACACCATAGATTTT. Translating it yields CASSLQWDRSSGNTIDF.

This clonotype was counted a few times. The chain uses TRBV7-9 and TRBJ1-1; maybe TRBD1 (6 bases). The V end was cut by 1 base, the J end by 8 bases, with 11 bases between. CDR1 is SEHNR and CDR2 is FQNEAQ in the germline V gene (reference sequence). The CDR3 is 13 amino acids. The CDR3 sequence: CASSLGQEQEAFF. The CDR3 DNA reads TGTGCCAGCAGCTTAGGACAGGAGCAAGAAGCTTTCTTT.

CDR3 sequence: CASSRGQGLGSGANVLTF. CDR3 nucleotide sequence: TGTGCCAGCAGCCGTGGACAGGGATTAGGCTCTGGGGCCAACGTCCTGACTTTC. V usage is TRBV7-3 and J usage is TRBJ2-6; 8 bases align to TRBD1. Trimming took 5 bases from V and 0 from J; bases not matched to a gene: 9. The germline gives CDR1 SGHTA, CDR2 FQGTGA. The CDR3 loop spans 18 amino acids. Full variable domain (rest looked up from reference TRBV7-3 and TRBJ2-6): GAGVSQTPSNKVTEKGKYVELRCDPISGHTALYWYRQSLGQGPEFLIYFQGTGAADDSGLPNDRFFAVRPEGSVSTLKIQRTERGDSAVYLCASSRGQGLGSGANVLTFGAGSRLTVL.

This chain uses TRBV12-3 or TRBV12-4 with TRBJ1-5, with D possibly matching TRBD1 (5 bases). The length of the CDR3 is 13 residues. The ends were cut back, 8 bases at V and 1 base at J, with 9 bases in the middle. CDR3 region: CASQGDSNQPQHF. The CDR3 coding sequence is TGTGCCAGCCAAGGGGACAGCAATCAGCCCCAGCATTTT.

This clonotype showed up just a few times. Compared with germline, one end of the junction differs, possibly owing to a read error. J is TRBJ1-2 and V is TRBV12-5; D call uncertain. Looked up from germline, CDR1 is LGHNT and CDR2 is FRNRAP. The CDR3 has 14 amino acids. The CDR3 is CASGLVLGIATITF. CDR3 sequence (DNA): TGTGCTAGTGGTTTGGTACTTGGCATAGCGACGATAACTTTC.

Many counts were recorded for this clonotype. V usage is TRBV7-2 and J usage is TRBJ2-3; no firm D call. This CDR3 region has 16 residues. CDR1 and CDR2 from the germline V gene are SGHTA and FQGNSA. Trimming stripped 0 bases from V and 1 base from J, with 11 bases between. The CDR3 bases are TGTGCCAGCAGCTTAGCCTCCTCCAGCGGCACAGATACGCAGTATTTT. It codes for CASSLASSSGTDTQYF.

V is TRBV5-6 and J is TRBJ1-1; D possibly corresponds to TRBD1 (5 bases). CDR1 and CDR2 (germline): SGHDT, YYEEEE. Trimming stripped 0 bases from V and 5 bases from J, with 11 bases between. This CDR3 contains 14 residues. CDR3 DNA: TGTGCCAGCAGCTTGGGGGAAGGGACGACTGAAGCTTTCTTT. Amino acid sequence: CASSLGEGTTEAFF.

V usage is TRBV10-3 and J usage is TRBJ2-5; D perhaps matches TRBD2 (6 bases). The V and J ends lost 6 bases and 5 bases respectively, with 16 bases between them. Germline loops: CDR1 ENHRY, CDR2 SYGVKD. The length of the CDR3 is 14 residues. This chain's CDR3 is CAIRPGGGGETQYF. The DNA of the CDR3 is TGTGCCATCAGACCTGGGGGAGGTGGGGAGACCCAGTACTTC.

In this sample, this clonotype turned up a few times. The gene calls are TRBV7-2 and TRBJ1-2; D unresolved. V lost 0 bases and J 4 bases, leaving 6 bases between the germline ends. Germline V gene lookup returns CDR1 SGHTA and CDR2 FQGNSA. This CDR3 region has 13 residues. The CDR3 nucleotides read TGTGCCAGCAGCTTAGCGTCAGGCTATGGCTACACCTTC. Amino acids: CASSLASGYGYTF.

J is TRBJ2-1 and V is TRBV29-1, with D possibly being TRBD1 (7 bases). Deletions cut 7 bases from V and 12 bases from J, with 25 bases between. CDR1 is SQVTM, CDR2 ANQGSEA, per germline. This CDR3 comprises 14 residues. The DNA of the CDR3 is TGCAGCGCGGACGGAGGGGGCAACGTCCCTTCGCAGTTCTTC. Its protein is CSADGGGNVPSQFF.

This clonotype appeared a few times. V and J are TRBV28 and TRBJ2-4; D uncertain. Germline V gives CDR1 MDHEN, CDR2 SYDVKM. The ends were cut back, 9 bases at V and 4 bases at J, with 16 bases in the middle. CDR3 size: 14 residues. CDR3 loop: CASLPSQPKNIQYF. Here the CDR3 DNA reads TGTGCCAGTCTCCCCTCACAGCCAAAAAACATTCAGTACTTC.

There are a few counts of this clonotype. The chain employs TRBV6-5 and TRBJ2-7, with 11 positions matching TRBD1. V lost 5 bases and J lost 5; bases outside the gene matches: 11. Per the germline V gene, CDR1 is MNHEY and CDR2 is SVGAGI. The CDR3 consists of 16 residues. The CDR3: CASSRSSGTGGNEQYF. The CDR3 nucleotides read TGTGCCAGCAGTCGAAGCTCCGGGACAGGGGGAAACGAGCAGTACTTC.

This clonotype was seen only a few times. The chain links TRBV6-6 to TRBJ2-5, with D possibly being TRBD1 (6 bases). Trimming left V 8 bases short and J 3 bases short, with 13 bases between. The CDR3 covers 13 residues. Germline loops: CDR1 MNHNY, CDR2 SVGAGI (reference sequence). The CDR3: CASSLDSEETQYF. CDR3 coding DNA: TGTGCCAGCTCTTTGGACAGCGAAGAGACCCAGTACTTC.

V is TRBV6-5 and J is TRBJ2-6; perhaps TRBD1 as D (5 bases). Trimming left V 8 bases short and J 1 base short, with 9 bases between. CDR3 length: 14 amino acids. From germline, CDR1 is MNHEY and CDR2 SVGAGI. The CDR3 bases are TGTGCCAGCCAGGGAACGTCTGGGGCCAACGTCCTGACTTTC. It encodes CASQGTSGANVLTF.

V is TRBV12-3 or TRBV12-4 and J is TRBJ1-1; D is unclear. Trimming pared 3 bases from V and 3 bases from J, leaving 8 bases between. CDR3 length equals 13 residues. CDR3 DNA sequence: TGTGCCAGCAGTTTTAATTGGCACACTGAAGCTTTCTTT. It translates to CASSFNWHTEAFF.